This T cell receptor beta chain was captured by sequencing in a study of blood T cell dynamics during melanoma immunotherapy. Each bulk PBMC sample had roughly 0.35 ug DNA loaded. The method was immunoSEQ multiplex PCR; TCRdb's version includes in-frame clones alone and lacks a portion of them. The repertoire holds tens of thousands of clones, with roughly 87% as singletons. Deletions cut 4 bases from V and 1 base from J, with 8 bases between. Germline V gene lookup returns CDR1 SGHRS and CDR2 YFSETQ. This CDR3 has 14 residues. The sample's time point: pre-treatment baseline. The sample here was blood, taken from a patient treated with checkpoint blockade. The chain carries TRBV5-1 and TRBJ1-4, with D possibly being TRBD1 (6 bases). This TCR came from a human donor with melanoma. DNA of the CDR3: TGCGCCAGCAGCCAGGGGTTAACTAATGAAAAACTGTTTTTT. Amino acids: CASSQGLTNEKLFF.